A selection of T cell receptor beta chains follows, all from one sample in a study of blood T cell repertoires in COVID-19. TCRdb keeps only in-frame clones here, not all; method: immunoSEQ multiplex PCR. The data contain about 150,000 clones, about 90% of them singletons. Sequencing used peripheral blood. These receptors originate from a middle-aged man with acute or convalescent COVID-19. Each CDR3 is given with its conserved first and last residue. The order of the fields is clone size, D gene, V gene, J gene, CDR3 DNA, CDR3 protein. A D gene is named only where the DNA matches it firmly. Clone size is stated in some rows and not others, as once, few, many or a class when expanded.

clone size: NA
D gene: TRBD2
V gene: TRBV6-4
J gene: TRBJ2-3
CDR3 DNA: TGTGCCAGCAGCCGACTAGCGGCTGGGGAGGATACGCAGTATTTT
CDR3 protein: CASSRLAAGEDTQYF

clone size: NA
D gene: NA
V gene: TRBV10-2
J gene: TRBJ2-5
CDR3 DNA: TGCGCCAGCAGTGAGTCGAGGATGGAAAGGGAGACCCAGTACTTC
CDR3 protein: CASSESRMERETQYF

clone size: NA
D gene: NA
V gene: TRBV6-1
J gene: TRBJ1-6
CDR3 DNA: TGTGCCAGCAGTGAATTCCCGGACAAACCACCCCTCCACTTT
CDR3 protein: CASSEFPDKPPLHF

clone size: NA
D gene: TRBD1
V gene: TRBV19
J gene: TRBJ1-2
CDR3 DNA: TGTGCCAGTAGTATAGACCTGGGACAGCTCTATGGCTACACCTTC
CDR3 protein: CASSIDLGQLYGYTF

clone size: NA
D gene: NA
V gene: TRBV5-1
J gene: TRBJ2-1
CDR3 DNA: TGCGCCAGCAGCTTCGGAGCGGAATACAATGAGCAGTTCTTC
CDR3 protein: CASSFGAEYNEQFF

clone size: NA
D gene: NA
V gene: TRBV6-5
J gene: TRBJ1-5
CDR3 DNA: TGTGCCAGCAGTTTAGGACAGAGCAATCAGCCCCAGCATTTT
CDR3 protein: CASSLGQSNQPQHF

clone size: NA
D gene: NA
V gene: TRBV18
J gene: TRBJ1-6
CDR3 DNA: TGTGCCAGCTCACCAGGAGACGGGAATAATTCACCCCTCCACTTT
CDR3 protein: CASSPGDGNNSPLHF

clone size: NA
D gene: NA
V gene: TRBV18
J gene: TRBJ2-5
CDR3 DNA: TGTGCCAGCTCACCAGGGCAAGACGTCTGGGAGACCCAGTACTTC
CDR3 protein: CASSPGQDVWETQYF

clone size: NA
D gene: TRBD1
V gene: TRBV27
J gene: TRBJ2-2
CDR3 DNA: TGTGCCAGCAGGCCGACCGGGACAGGGAGGTTCGGGGAGCTGTTTTTT
CDR3 protein: CASRPTGTGRFGELFF

clone size: NA
D gene: NA
V gene: TRBV18
J gene: TRBJ1-4
CDR3 DNA: TGTGCCAGCTCACGACAGGAGCAGAGTGAAAAACTGTTTTTT
CDR3 protein: CASSRQEQSEKLFF

clone size: once
D gene: TRBD1
V gene: TRBV28
J gene: TRBJ1-1
CDR3 DNA: TGTGCCAGCTCCCGTGGGGGGACAGGGGCTTATGAAGCTTTCTTT
CDR3 protein: CASSRGGTGAYEAFF

clone size: NA
D gene: TRBD1
V gene: TRBV2
J gene: TRBJ1-2
CDR3 DNA: TGTGCCAGCAGAGGGACAGGACCTGGCTACACCTTC
CDR3 protein: CASRGTGPGYTF

clone size: NA
D gene: NA
V gene: TRBV20-1
J gene: TRBJ2-1
CDR3 DNA: TGCAGTGCTAGTCAGGGTGTATCGTACAATGAGCAGTTCTTC
CDR3 protein: CSASQGVSYNEQFF

clone size: NA
D gene: NA
V gene: TRBV4-3
J gene: TRBJ2-1
CDR3 DNA: TGCGCCAGCAGCCAAGAACTGACACACCCCAATGAGCAGTTCTTC
CDR3 protein: CASSQELTHPNEQFF

clone size: few
D gene: TRBD1
V gene: TRBV7-2
J gene: TRBJ1-3
CDR3 DNA: TGTGCCAGCAGCTCGGACAGGGTCGTCGGAAACACCATATATTTT
CDR3 protein: CASSSDRVVGNTIYF

clone size: NA
D gene: TRBD2
V gene: TRBV3-1/TRBV3-2
J gene: TRBJ2-5
CDR3 DNA: TGTGCCAGCAGTCCGGTTAGCGGGGGTGAGACCCAGTACTTC
CDR3 protein: CASSPVSGGETQYF

clone size: NA
D gene: TRBD2
V gene: TRBV5-5
J gene: TRBJ2-3
CDR3 DNA: TGTGCCAGCAGCTTCACTAGCGCAAGCACAGATACGCAGTATTTT
CDR3 protein: CASSFTSASTDTQYF

clone size: once
D gene: NA
V gene: TRBV19
J gene: TRBJ1-2
CDR3 DNA: TGTGCCAGTAGTACTGTGTCAGGTGATGGCTACACCTTC
CDR3 protein: CASSTVSGDGYTF

clone size: NA
D gene: NA
V gene: TRBV2
J gene: TRBJ1-2
CDR3 DNA: TGTGCCAGCAGTCCTTCCGGGGTTGGCAGCTATGGCTACACCTTC
CDR3 protein: CASSPSGVGSYGYTF

clone size: NA
D gene: TRBD1
V gene: TRBV28
J gene: TRBJ1-6
CDR3 DNA: TGTGCCAGCAGTTTACTGGGACAGGCCTCCTATAATTCACCCCTCCACTTT
CDR3 protein: CASSLLGQASYNSPLHF

clone size: NA
D gene: TRBD1
V gene: TRBV28
J gene: TRBJ1-5
CDR3 DNA: TGTGCCAGCAGTACAGGGGGTTTGCGTCAGCCCCAGCATTTT
CDR3 protein: CASSTGGLRQPQHF

clone size: NA
D gene: NA
V gene: TRBV4-1
J gene: TRBJ2-3
CDR3 DNA: TGCGCCAGCAGCCAAGGATCCGGGTCTACCACAGATACGCAGTATTTT
CDR3 protein: CASSQGSGSTTDTQYF

clone size: NA
D gene: NA
V gene: TRBV7-2
J gene: TRBJ2-2
CDR3 DNA: TGTGCCAGCAGCGAGCAACCCACCGGGGAGCTGTTTTTT
CDR3 protein: CASSEQPTGELFF

clone size: once
D gene: NA
V gene: TRBV19
J gene: TRBJ2-7
CDR3 DNA: TGTGCCAGTAGTATAGTCGACGGGGGCTACGAGCAGTACTTC
CDR3 protein: CASSIVDGGYEQYF

clone size: medium-sized
D gene: NA
V gene: TRBV11-3
J gene: TRBJ2-2
CDR3 DNA: TGTGCCAGCAGCGCAGGGGTAGCCGGGGAGCTGTTTTTT
CDR3 protein: CASSAGVAGELFF

clone size: NA
D gene: TRBD1
V gene: TRBV5-5
J gene: TRBJ2-4
CDR3 DNA: TGTGCCAGCAGCGCCCAACAGGGGCCCTCCAAAAACATTCAGTACTTC
CDR3 protein: CASSAQQGPSKNIQYF

clone size: NA
D gene: TRBD1
V gene: TRBV27
J gene: TRBJ1-2
CDR3 DNA: TGTGCCAGCAGTTTTGGACAGGGCTATGGCTACACCTTC
CDR3 protein: CASSFGQGYGYTF

clone size: NA
D gene: NA
V gene: TRBV6-5
J gene: TRBJ2-2
CDR3 DNA: TGTGCCAGCACGGGGGACACCGGGGAGCTGTTTTTT
CDR3 protein: CASTGDTGELFF

clone size: NA
D gene: TRBD1
V gene: TRBV19
J gene: TRBJ2-6
CDR3 DNA: TGTGCCAGTACCAGCCAGGGACAGAGTCACCTCTCTGGGGCCAACGTCCTGACTTTC
CDR3 protein: CASTSQGQSHLSGANVLTF

clone size: NA
D gene: NA
V gene: TRBV10-3
J gene: TRBJ2-7
CDR3 DNA: TGTGCCATCAGTCTTCGCGGGGAGCTACCCTACGAGCAGTACTTC
CDR3 protein: CAISLRGELPYEQYF

clone size: NA
D gene: NA
V gene: TRBV5-4
J gene: TRBJ2-1
CDR3 DNA: TGTGCCAGCAGCTTGGCTAGGTGGAATAGTTGGAATGAGCAGTTCTTC
CDR3 protein: CASSLARWNSWNEQFF

clone size: once
D gene: TRBD1
V gene: TRBV6-6
J gene: TRBJ2-4
CDR3 DNA: TGTGCCAGCAGCCCGGGACAGGGGGCGAACAGCGGAAGGTGGGGAAACATTCAGTACTTC
CDR3 protein: CASSPGQGANSGRWGNIQYF

clone size: NA
D gene: TRBD2
V gene: TRBV19
J gene: TRBJ2-1
CDR3 DNA: TGTGCCAGTAGTATCCTAGCGGGAGTCCAGAGTGAGCAGTTCTTC
CDR3 protein: CASSILAGVQSEQFF

clone size: NA
D gene: NA
V gene: TRBV7-3
J gene: TRBJ1-1
CDR3 DNA: TGTGCCAGCAGCTTGCAGGGGAACACTGAAGCTTTCTTT
CDR3 protein: CASSLQGNTEAFF

clone size: NA
D gene: TRBD1
V gene: TRBV7-2
J gene: TRBJ2-5
CDR3 DNA: TGTGCCAGCAGCGCTCCGACAGGGATGGGAGAGACCCAGTACTTC
CDR3 protein: CASSAPTGMGETQYF

clone size: NA
D gene: NA
V gene: TRBV4-3
J gene: TRBJ2-3
CDR3 DNA: TGCGCCAGCAGCCAAGATCACGGTGCGCAGGGTGGGACAGATACGCAGTATTTT
CDR3 protein: CASSQDHGAQGGTDTQYF

clone size: NA
D gene: NA
V gene: TRBV19
J gene: TRBJ2-3
CDR3 DNA: TGTGCCAGTACCCCACCGGGCACAGATACGCAGTATTTT
CDR3 protein: CASTPPGTDTQYF

clone size: NA
D gene: TRBD1
V gene: TRBV9
J gene: TRBJ1-1
CDR3 DNA: TGTGCCAGCAGCGCGGACAGGGTGAGCACTGAAGCTTTCTTT
CDR3 protein: CASSADRVSTEAFF

clone size: NA
D gene: NA
V gene: TRBV11-3
J gene: TRBJ2-2
CDR3 DNA: TGTGCCAGCAGCCCGGGACACGGGGAGCTGTTTTTT
CDR3 protein: CASSPGHGELFF

clone size: once
D gene: NA
V gene: TRBV5-6
J gene: TRBJ1-4
CDR3 DNA: TGTGCCAGCAGCGGGGAGGGTGAAAAACTGTTTTTT
CDR3 protein: CASSGEGEKLFF

clone size: NA
D gene: TRBD1
V gene: TRBV28
J gene: TRBJ2-3
CDR3 DNA: TGTGCCAGCAGTTCCGGGACAGGGATAGCAGATACGCAGTATTTT
CDR3 protein: CASSSGTGIADTQYF

clone size: NA
D gene: NA
V gene: TRBV28
J gene: TRBJ2-2
CDR3 DNA: TGTGCCACGTTACCGGGACACCTCACCGGGGAGCTGTTTTTT
CDR3 protein: CATLPGHLTGELFF

clone size: NA
D gene: TRBD2
V gene: TRBV3-1/TRBV3-2
J gene: TRBJ2-7
CDR3 DNA: TGTGCCAGCAGCCCTACTTTTCGCGGGGGGTCCTACGAGCAGTACTTC
CDR3 protein: CASSPTFRGGSYEQYF

clone size: NA
D gene: NA
V gene: TRBV6-1
J gene: TRBJ2-1
CDR3 DNA: TGTGCCAGCAGTGAACGGACAGGAGGGGATTTCTACAATGAGCAGTTCTTC
CDR3 protein: CASSERTGGDFYNEQFF

clone size: NA
D gene: TRBD2
V gene: TRBV6-2/TRBV6-3
J gene: TRBJ2-5
CDR3 DNA: TGTGCCAGCAGCCGATCCAAAGGGACTAGCGGGGGGAAACAAGAGACCCAGTACTTC
CDR3 protein: CASSRSKGTSGGKQETQYF

clone size: NA
D gene: NA
V gene: TRBV24-1
J gene: TRBJ2-7
CDR3 DNA: TGTGCCACCAGTGATGAAAACACCAGGGGCTCCTACGAGCAGTACTTC
CDR3 protein: CATSDENTRGSYEQYF

clone size: NA
D gene: TRBD1
V gene: TRBV9
J gene: TRBJ1-2
CDR3 DNA: TGTGCCAGCAGCCGACAGGGATCGGGGGGCTACACCTTC
CDR3 protein: CASSRQGSGGYTF

clone size: NA
D gene: TRBD1
V gene: TRBV18
J gene: TRBJ1-2
CDR3 DNA: TGTGCCAGCTCACCACCCAGGGGGACAGGGTTTGGCTACACCTTC
CDR3 protein: CASSPPRGTGFGYTF

clone size: NA
D gene: NA
V gene: TRBV7-3
J gene: TRBJ2-3
CDR3 DNA: TGTGCCAGCAGCCCGATGGGGGGGGGCCAGGCAGATACGCAGTATTTT
CDR3 protein: CASSPMGGGQADTQYF

clone size: NA
D gene: TRBD1
V gene: TRBV18
J gene: TRBJ2-6
CDR3 DNA: TGTGCCAGCTCACCGGGACAGGTCAGCTCTGGGGCCAACGTCCTGACTTTC
CDR3 protein: CASSPGQVSSGANVLTF

clone size: NA
D gene: NA
V gene: TRBV5-1
J gene: TRBJ1-3
CDR3 DNA: TGCGCCAGCAGCCTACCGAGAGGAAACACCATATATTTT
CDR3 protein: CASSLPRGNTIYF

clone size: NA
D gene: NA
V gene: TRBV10-3
J gene: TRBJ1-2
CDR3 DNA: TGTGCCATCAGTGAGGTTCAGGGAGGCTCCTATGGCTACACCTTC
CDR3 protein: CAISEVQGGSYGYTF

clone size: NA
D gene: NA
V gene: TRBV11-2
J gene: TRBJ1-1
CDR3 DNA: TGTGCCAGCAGCTTAGGCGCGGGATCCACTGAAGCTTTCTTT
CDR3 protein: CASSLGAGSTEAFF